The rows below give T cell receptor beta chains drawn from one sample of a study of blood T cell repertoires in COVID-19. Data came from immunoSEQ multiplex PCR; TCRdb stores just in-frame clones and leaves some out. The profile shows more than 250,000 clones, around 86% of them singletons. Sequencing was performed on peripheral blood. These TCRs come from a man aged 18 to 35 with active or convalescent COVID-19. Each CDR3 is given with its conserved first and last residue. Fields, in order: CDR3 protein, CDR3 DNA, D gene, clone size, J gene, V gene. The D gene is left open where the match is weak. For some rows the clone size is stated as once, few or many, or as a class when expanded; others skip it.

cdr3_aa: CSVAGGKTANSGANVLTF; cdr3_nt: TGCAGCGTAGCTGGGGGGAAGACAGCTAACTCTGGGGCCAACGTCCTGACTTTC; d_call: NA; clone_size: NA; j_call: TRBJ2-6; v_call: TRBV29-1
cdr3_aa: CASSEARDEDSPLHF; cdr3_nt: TGTGCCAGCAGTGAAGCCAGGGATGAGGATTCACCCCTCCACTTT; d_call: NA; clone_size: NA; j_call: TRBJ1-6; v_call: TRBV6-1
cdr3_aa: CASSQDAGAGEQYF; cdr3_nt: TGTGCCAGCAGCCAGGATGCAGGGGCCGGGGAGCAGTACTTC; d_call: NA; clone_size: NA; j_call: TRBJ2-7; v_call: TRBV3-1/TRBV3-2
cdr3_aa: CASSSQGASGNEQFF; cdr3_nt: TGTGCCAGCAGCTCGCAGGGGGCGAGCGGCAATGAGCAGTTCTTC; d_call: TRBD1; clone_size: NA; j_call: TRBJ2-1; v_call: TRBV7-9
cdr3_aa: CASSPSRRGGTQYF; cdr3_nt: TGTGCCAGCAGCCCCAGTCGGCGAGGGGGGACCCAGTACTTC; d_call: NA; clone_size: NA; j_call: TRBJ2-5; v_call: TRBV5-4
cdr3_aa: CASSVSTGVDGEKLFF; cdr3_nt: TGTGCCAGCAGCGTATCAACAGGGGTTGATGGCGAAAAACTGTTTTTT; d_call: TRBD1; clone_size: NA; j_call: TRBJ1-4; v_call: TRBV9
cdr3_aa: CASSFGDYPEYF; cdr3_nt: TGTGCCAGCAGCTTTGGGGACTACCCCGAGTACTTC; d_call: TRBD2; clone_size: once; j_call: TRBJ2-5; v_call: TRBV7-6
cdr3_aa: CSVVDRVGGYGYTF; cdr3_nt: TGCAGCGTTGTGGACAGGGTGGGGGGCTATGGCTACACCTTC; d_call: TRBD1; clone_size: once; j_call: TRBJ1-2; v_call: TRBV29-1
cdr3_aa: CASSQGTDSISNQPQHF; cdr3_nt: TGTGCCAGCAGCCAAGGGACGGACAGTATAAGCAATCAGCCCCAGCATTTT; d_call: NA; clone_size: NA; j_call: TRBJ1-5; v_call: TRBV28
cdr3_aa: CASSYSRQGEQPQHF; cdr3_nt: TGTGCCAGCAGTTATTCCCGACAGGGAGAGCAGCCCCAGCATTTT; d_call: TRBD1; clone_size: NA; j_call: TRBJ1-5; v_call: TRBV6-5
cdr3_aa: CASSFHSEKLFF; cdr3_nt: TGTGCCAGCAGCTTCCATTCTGAAAAACTGTTTTTT; d_call: NA; clone_size: once; j_call: TRBJ1-4; v_call: TRBV7-9
cdr3_aa: CSVAPGGTEAFF; cdr3_nt: TGCAGCGTTGCCCCAGGGGGCACTGAAGCTTTCTTT; d_call: TRBD1; clone_size: NA; j_call: TRBJ1-1; v_call: TRBV29-1
cdr3_aa: CASSASREGFSYNSPLHF; cdr3_nt: TGCGCCAGCAGCGCCAGTAGGGAGGGGTTCTCCTATAATTCACCCCTCCACTTT; d_call: NA; clone_size: NA; j_call: TRBJ1-6; v_call: TRBV5-1